This TCR beta chain emerged from a study of cytomegalovirus exposure and HLA in healthy donors. The PCR ran on 60 Vbeta and 13 Jbeta primers. Sequencing was performed with immunoSEQ multiplex PCR; in TCRdb, only in-frame clones are kept and a portion is missing. Of some 100,000 clones in the sample, 65% to 80% are singletons; the top ten hold roughly 3%. In regard to this clone: Its specificity is unknown.

Study outcomes and limitations: In a later analysis, TCR association rates varied by HLA locus: DRB1 most, HLA-C fewest.

The germline V gene encodes CDR1 SGHDT and CDR2 YYEEEE. V was pared by 1 base and J by 2 bases, with 16 bases between. The CDR3 spans 18 residues. The sample taken for sequencing was PBMCs. This receptor was taken from a female donor in good health and CMV-seropositive. V usage is TRBV5-6 and J usage is TRBJ1-6; TRBD1 might be the D (6 bases). The DNA for the CDR3 is TGTGCCAGCAGCTTGTCAACGGTGACAGGAACCTATAATTCACCCCTCCACTTT. Amino acid sequence: CASSLSTVTGTYNSPLHF.